One and the same sample provided the 21 T cell receptor beta chains below, sequenced in a study of human T cells and chemical hapten exposure. Time point in this sample: patch test 3, about 24 weeks after DPC sensitization. Treatment described: therapeutic diphenylcyclopropenone sensitization with weekly scalp DPC. Whole blood that had not been fractionated was the source of extracted total RNA. From the RACE reads, TCRdb called clonotypes with MiXCR, one entry per CDR3 protein. The sample yields around 40,000 distinct CDR3 sequences, about an eighth seen once. The specimen comprised whole blood, sampled in connection with sensitization to the hapten diphenylcyclopropenone (DPC). All receptors derive from a woman in her thirties or forties with alopecia areata. Some clones in this sample may be carry-over from other donors' samples.

V is TRBV2 and J is TRBJ2-2; weak D call: TRBD2 (5 bases). The germline gives CDR1 SNHLY, CDR2 FYNNEI. This CDR3 comprises 12 residues. Here the CDR3 DNA reads TGTACCACCCGAGGGCGGGCCGGGGAGCTGTTTTTT. This codes for CTTRGRAGELFF.

This clonotype was counted at least ten times. CDR3 nucleotides: TGTGCCAGCAGCTTAGTAGGCCGGTCTGAGCAGTTCTTC. Encoded protein: CASSLVGRSEQFF. The chain carries TRBV7-9 and TRBJ2-1; D unclear. Trimming took off 1 base at V and 9 bases at J, with 10 bases between the two ends. Per germline, CDR1 SEHNR and CDR2 FQNEAQ (reference sequence). The CDR3 contains 13 residues.

This clonotype has more than one count but fewer than ten. The rearrangement uses TRBV29-1 and TRBJ2-3; D is perhaps TRBD1 (5 bases). Germline CDR1 SQVTM, CDR2 ANQGSEA. V was shortened by 4 bases and J by 3 bases, with 11 bases between the two germline ends. This CDR3 is built from 13 residues. In DNA, the CDR3 is TGCAGCGTTGGCAGGGTCGGAACAGATACGCAGTATTTT. As protein: CSVGRVGTDTQYF.

There are a few counts of this clonotype. The gene calls are TRBV3-1 and TRBJ2-7, with TRBD2 matching over 11 bases. The V segment lost 1 base and the J segment 3 bases; nucleotides outside the gene matches: 2. The CDR3 contains 15 residues. Germline V gene sequence: CDR1 LGHDT, CDR2 YNNKEL (reference sequence). As DNA, the CDR3 is TGTGCCAGCAGCCAAGGGGGACTAGCGGACTACGAGCAGTACTTC. Its translation is CASSQGGLADYEQYF.

This chain links TRBV20-1 with TRBJ2-6; 8 nucleotides match TRBD1. V gave up 6 bases and J gave up 0 bases; unmatched junction bases: 7. From germline, CDR1 is DFQATT and CDR2 SNEGSKA (reference sequence). The CDR3 loop spans 16 amino acids. The DNA for the CDR3 is TGCAGTGCAACGGACAGGGAACTCTCTGGGGCCAACGTCCTGACTTTC. It yields the protein CSATDRELSGANVLTF.

This chain uses TRBV5-4 with TRBJ1-3, with a weak D call TRBD1 (5 bases). The CDR3 loop spans 14 amino acids. V was pared by 4 bases and J by 5 bases, with 13 bases between. CDR1 and CDR2 (germline): SGHNT, YYREEE (reference sequence). CDR3 DNA: TGTGCCAGCAGCGCCGGGACGGATCGAAACACCATATATTTT. Its translation: CASSAGTDRNTIYF.

This clonotype came up a few times. This sequence joins TRBV7-8 and TRBJ2-3, with a weak D call TRBD2 (6 bases). Trimming took 1 base from V and 2 from J, leaving 10 bases between them. The CDR3 is made up of 15 amino acids. Germline loops: CDR1 SGHVS, CDR2 FQNEAQ. The CDR3 protein is CASSLVRTTTDTQYF. The CDR3 coding sequence is TGTGCCAGCAGCTTAGTTCGGACTACCACAGATACGCAGTATTTT.

CDR3 amino acids: CSARTLAPSSYEQYF. CDR3 DNA: TGCAGTGCTAGGACACTTGCCCCGAGCTCCTACGAGCAGTACTTC. The chain combines TRBV20-1 with TRBJ2-7; D gene uncertain. CDR3 length equals 15 residues. V was trimmed by 3 bases and J by 0 bases, leaving 15 bases between them. Germline lookup yields CDR1 DFQATT and CDR2 SNEGSKA (reference sequence).

This clonotype was seen many times. CDR3 in DNA: TGTGCCAGCAGTCCAGGGTCCGCGGATACGCAGTATTTT. Encoded protein: CASSPGSADTQYF. The rearrangement joins TRBV12-3 or TRBV12-4 to TRBJ2-3, with D possibly being TRBD1 (5 bases). V lost 5 bases to trimming and J lost 6 bases, with 12 bases between them. The CDR3 consists of 13 residues.

The rearrangement joins TRBV5-1 to TRBJ2-1; 7 nucleotides agree with TRBD2. CDR1 and CDR2 from the germline V gene are SGHRS and YFSETQ. Trimming at V came to 0 bases and at J to 1 base, leaving 1 base not matched to a gene. This CDR3 contains 15 residues. The CDR3 nucleotides read TGCGCCAGCAGCTTGGACGGGGGGTCCTACAATGAGCAGTTCTTC. Protein sequence: CASSLDGGSYNEQFF.

CDR3: CASTPGGSINEQYF. In nucleotides, the CDR3 is TGCGCCAGCACCCCTGGAGGGAGTATTAACGAGCAGTACTTC. This chain joins TRBV5-1 and TRBJ2-7, with TRBD2 as a possible D gene (6 bases). V shed 6 bases and J shed 5 bases, with 18 bases lying between them. In germline, CDR1 is SGHRS, CDR2 YFSETQ. The CDR3 extends over 14 amino acids.

This clonotype was detected ten times or more. The rearrangement links TRBV27 to TRBJ2-7, with a weak D call TRBD1 (5 bases). The CDR3 sequence is 14 residues long. CDR1 is MNHEY, CDR2 SMNVEV, per germline (reference sequence). The V end was cut by 0 bases, the J end by 3 bases, with 9 bases between. CDR3 loop: CASSLSGVGYEQYF. The CDR3 bases are TGTGCCAGCAGTTTATCAGGGGTCGGCTACGAGCAGTACTTC.

This clonotype has ten or more counts. This chain joins TRBV9 and TRBJ1-5; TRBD1 might be the D (5 bases). Trimming took 0 bases from V and 6 from J, leaving 10 bases between them. The CDR3 is 14 amino acids. Germline CDR1 is SGDLS and CDR2 is YYNGEE. For the CDR3, the DNA is TGTGCCAGCAGCGTAGATTGGGGGAGTCAGCCCCAGCATTTT. It is translated as CASSVDWGSQPQHF.

The chain uses TRBV28 and TRBJ2-5; TRBD1 matches at 9 bases. CDR3 length: 15 residues. CDR1 MDHEN and CDR2 SYDVKM come from the germline V gene. V lost 8 bases and J lost 2; bases outside the gene matches: 9. The CDR3 sequence is CASRPLDRGQETQYF. CDR3 coding DNA: TGTGCCAGCCGTCCATTGGACAGGGGACAAGAGACCCAGTACTTC.

The chain links TRBV5-1 to TRBJ1-1, with D perhaps TRBD1 (6 bases). V was trimmed by 3 bases and J by 4 bases, leaving 10 bases between them. This CDR3 has 13 residues. The germline V gene encodes CDR1 SGHRS and CDR2 YFSETQ. CDR3 in amino acids: CASSSARGTEAFF. The CDR3 coding sequence is TGCGCCAGCAGCTCCGCCAGGGGCACTGAAGCTTTCTTT.

This clonotype was counted a few times. The chain combines TRBV28 with TRBJ1-4, with D possibly TRBD1 on 5 matching bases. CDR1 is MDHEN and CDR2 is SYDVKM in the germline V gene. The length of the CDR3 is 12 residues. V gave up 6 bases and J gave up 8 bases, with 10 bases separating them. This CDR3 reads CASRVREEKLFF. Here the CDR3 DNA reads TGTGCCAGCAGAGTCAGGGAAGAAAAACTGTTTTTT.

The chain combines TRBV29-1 with TRBJ2-5, with D perhaps TRBD2 (5 bases). Germline loops: CDR1 SQVTM, CDR2 ANQGSEA. CDR3 size: 12 residues. V was shortened by 8 bases and J by 1 base, with 11 bases between the two germline ends. The CDR3 loop is CSITGIQETQYF. The CDR3 DNA sequence: TGCAGCATCACCGGGATCCAAGAGACCCAGTACTTC.

This clonotype has a count of ten or more. The rearrangement links TRBV3-1 to TRBJ1-1, with 7 bases fitting TRBD1. CDR1 and CDR2 (germline): LGHDT, YNNKEL (reference sequence). V lost 1 base and J lost 6; bases outside the gene matches: 5. This CDR3 is built from 14 residues. Written as DNA, the CDR3 is TGTGCCAGCAGCCAAGCCAACAGGGGATCTGAAGCTTTCTTT. Translation: CASSQANRGSEAFF.

This clonotype was detected only a few times. The CDR3 protein is CAILGTGAYGYTF. The CDR3 DNA reads TGTGCCATCTTGGGGACAGGGGCTTATGGCTACACCTTC. The chain has TRBV10-3 and TRBJ1-2, with TRBD1 matching 10 bases. Germline-derived CDR1 and CDR2 are ENHRY and SYGVKD. CDR3 length: 13 residues. After removal of 8 bases from V and 5 bases from J, the junction contained 5 bases not matched to a gene.

CDR3 loop: CASSSRALNQPQHF. CDR3 in DNA: TGTGCCAGCAGCTCCCGGGCCCTCAATCAGCCCCAGCATTTT. This chain joins TRBV5-5 and TRBJ1-5; D ambiguous. V was trimmed by 3 bases and J by 3 bases, leaving 10 bases between them. The CDR3 loop spans 14 amino acids. Germline CDR1 and CDR2: SGHKS and YYEKEE (reference sequence). Supplemented by reference TRBV5-5 and TRBJ1-5, the full variable domain reads DAGVTQSPTHLIKTRGQQVTLRCSPISGHKSVSWYQQVLGQGPQFIFQYYEKEERGRGNFPDRFSARQFPNYSSELNVNALLLGDSALYLCASSSRALNQPQHFGDGTRLSIL.

This clonotype was detected many times. The chain links TRBV2 to TRBJ2-2; TRBD2 is a possible D gene (5 bases). This CDR3 is 14 amino acids long. Germline values: CDR1 SNHLY, CDR2 FYNNEI. The ends were cut back, 6 bases at V and 13 bases at J, with 21 bases in the middle. The CDR3 here is CASSQNSPSGGLFF. The CDR3 bases are TGTGCCAGCAGCCAGAATAGCCCGTCAGGAGGGCTGTTTTTT.